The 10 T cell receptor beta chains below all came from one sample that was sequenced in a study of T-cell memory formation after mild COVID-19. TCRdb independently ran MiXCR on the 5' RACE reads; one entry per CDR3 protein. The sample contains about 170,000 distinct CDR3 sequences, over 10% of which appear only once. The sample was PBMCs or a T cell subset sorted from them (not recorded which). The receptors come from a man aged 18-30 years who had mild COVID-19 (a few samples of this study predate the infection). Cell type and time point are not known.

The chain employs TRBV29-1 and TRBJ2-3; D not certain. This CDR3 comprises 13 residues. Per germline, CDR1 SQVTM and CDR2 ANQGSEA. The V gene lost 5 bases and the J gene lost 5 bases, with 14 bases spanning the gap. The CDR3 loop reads CSVSRRAVDTQYF. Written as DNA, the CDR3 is TGCAGCGTTTCACGAAGGGCCGTAGATACGCAGTATTTT.

The CDR3 sequence is CASSWRAPNTGELFF. As DNA, the CDR3 is TGTGCCAGCAGTTGGCGGGCTCCGAACACCGGGGAGCTGTTTTTT. The J gene is TRBJ2-2, the V gene TRBV28, with TRBD2 as a possible D gene (5 bases). V was cut by 4 bases and J by 0 bases, with 9 bases left in between. This CDR3 is built from 15 residues. Germline lookup yields CDR1 MDHEN and CDR2 SYDVKM.

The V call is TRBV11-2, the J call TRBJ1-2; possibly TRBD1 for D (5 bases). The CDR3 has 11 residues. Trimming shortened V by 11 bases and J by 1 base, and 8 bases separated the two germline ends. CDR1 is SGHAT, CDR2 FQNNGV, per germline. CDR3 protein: CAWGLNYGYTF. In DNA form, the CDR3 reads TGTGCCTGGGGCCTTAACTATGGCTACACCTTC.

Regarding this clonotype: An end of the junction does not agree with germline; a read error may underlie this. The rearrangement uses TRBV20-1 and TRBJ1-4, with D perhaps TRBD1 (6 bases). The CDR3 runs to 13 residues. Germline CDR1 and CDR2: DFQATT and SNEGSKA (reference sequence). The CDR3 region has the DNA TGCAGTGCTACATCCTGGACAGTGAATGAAAAACTGTTT. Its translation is CSATSWTVNEKLF.

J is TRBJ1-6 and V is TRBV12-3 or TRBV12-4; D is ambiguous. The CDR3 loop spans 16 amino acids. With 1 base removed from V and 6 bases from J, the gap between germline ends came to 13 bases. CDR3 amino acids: CASSLGGASGNSPLHF. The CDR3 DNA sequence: TGTGCCAGCAGTTTAGGCGGAGCCTCGGGTAATTCACCCCTCCACTTT.

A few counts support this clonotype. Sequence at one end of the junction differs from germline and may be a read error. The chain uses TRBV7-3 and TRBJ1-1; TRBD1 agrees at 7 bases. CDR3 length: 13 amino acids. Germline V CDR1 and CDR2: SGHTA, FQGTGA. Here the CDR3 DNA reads TGTGCCAGCAGCCTAACGACAGGGTCTGCAGCTTTCTTT. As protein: CASSLTTGSAAFF.

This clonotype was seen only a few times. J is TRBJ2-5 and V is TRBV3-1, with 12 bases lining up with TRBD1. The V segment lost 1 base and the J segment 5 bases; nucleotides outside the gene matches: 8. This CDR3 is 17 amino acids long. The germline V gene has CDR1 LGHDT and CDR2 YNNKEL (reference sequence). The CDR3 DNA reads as TGTGCCAGCAGCCAAGGCTGGGACAGGGGGCGCGTGGAGACCCAGTACTTC. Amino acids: CASSQGWDRGRVETQYF.

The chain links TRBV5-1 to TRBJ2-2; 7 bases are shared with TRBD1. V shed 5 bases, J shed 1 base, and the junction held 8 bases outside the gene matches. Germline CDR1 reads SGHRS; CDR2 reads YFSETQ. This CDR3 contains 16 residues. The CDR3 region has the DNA TGCGCCAGCAGATCTGAGGGGGCGATGAACACCGGGGAGCTGTTTTTT. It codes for CASRSEGAMNTGELFF.

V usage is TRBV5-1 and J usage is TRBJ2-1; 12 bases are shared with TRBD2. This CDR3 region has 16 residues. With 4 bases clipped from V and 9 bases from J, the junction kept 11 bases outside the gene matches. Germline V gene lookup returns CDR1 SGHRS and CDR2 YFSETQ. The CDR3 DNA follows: TGCGCCAGCAGCGCAAACCCTAGCGGGGGGGCCGCTGAGCAGTTCTTC. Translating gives CASSANPSGGAAEQFF.

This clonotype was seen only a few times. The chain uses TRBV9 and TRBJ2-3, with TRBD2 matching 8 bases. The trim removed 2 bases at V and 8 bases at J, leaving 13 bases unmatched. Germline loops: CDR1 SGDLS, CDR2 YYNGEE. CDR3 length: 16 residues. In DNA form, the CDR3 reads TGTGCCAGCAGCGTCCCGACGGACCCCGGGGGGGGTACGCAGTATTTT. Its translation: CASSVPTDPGGGTQYF.